The sequence of this T cell receptor (beta chain) was determined in a study of CD8 T cells in Susac syndrome. General observations from the study: The study recognized that the number of individuals in its TCR sequencing and HLA analysis was relatively small. Where Susac syndrome CD4+ T cell repertoires were concerned, no clonal expansion was evident.

The length of the CDR3 is 16 residues. Germline V gives CDR1 LGHNA, CDR2 YSLEER. V was trimmed by 3 bases and J by 4 bases, leaving 18 bases between them. Random hexamers primed reverse transcription of about 0.5 to 1 ug RNA. TCR beta CDR3 was amplified by immunoSEQ multiplex PCR. This amplification extended across 54 Vbeta and 13 Jbeta segments. MiXCR was run by TCRdb on the immunoSEQ multiplex PCR reads, yielding one entry per CDR3 protein. The sample has 150,000 or so distinct CDR3 sequences, around 96% seen once. About this clonotype itself: Its specificity is unknown.

It was negative isolation that provided the CD8+ and CD4+ T cells, whereas TEMRA cells were enriched by FACS. Material: CD4+ T cells from PBMCs. This sequence was found in a human donor with Susac syndrome. The rearrangement uses TRBV4-3 and TRBJ1-2, with D possibly matching TRBD1 (6 bases). CDR3 protein: CASSQNTIGGSYGYTF. The CDR3 DNA follows: TGCGCCAGCAGCCAGAATACGATAGGGGGGAGCTATGGCTACACCTTC.